This passage covers 16 T cell receptor beta chains from one sample sequenced in a study of OX40 agonist ivuxolimab in advanced cancers. The table came from immunoSEQ multiplex PCR; TCRdb's copy has only in-frame clones and leaves some out. The sample has about 55,000 clones, roughly 86% seen once. The sequencing here drew on CD4+ or CD8+ T cells sorted from blood, taken in a trial of the OX40 agonist ivuxolimab. The receptors were gathered from an adult with an advanced solid tumor such as melanoma, head and neck, liver or kidney cancer.

This chain connects TRBV14 to TRBJ2-3, with unresolved D. The CDR3 has 15 amino acids. The V gene lost 4 bases and the J gene lost 2 bases, with 13 bases spanning the gap. Germline loops: CDR1 SGHDN, CDR2 FVKESK. CDR3: CASSLVGWNTDTQYF. The CDR3 nucleotides read TGTGCCAGCAGCCTGGTGGGGTGGAACACAGATACGCAGTATTTT.

The count of this clone is one. This rearrangement joins TRBV19 to TRBJ2-7, with unresolved D. CDR3 length: 11 residues. Germline loops: CDR1 LNHDA, CDR2 SQIVND (reference sequence). With 5 bases removed from V and 6 bases from J, the gap between germline ends came to 8 bases. The CDR3 nucleotides are TGTGCCAGTAGTGGCGGCCTCGAGCAGTACTTC. Amino acids: CASSGGLEQYF. Complete variable domain (other parts from reference TRBV19 and TRBJ2-7): DGGITQSPKYLFRKEGQNVTLSCEQNLNHDAMYWYRQDPGQGLRLIYYSQIVNDFQKGDIAEGYSVSREKKESFPLTVTSAQKNPTAFYLCASSGGLEQYFGPGTRLTVT.

CDR3 coding DNA: TGTGCCAGCAGCTCCCGGAGGGGGGGGCCCAGCTCCTACAATGAGCAGTTCTTC. Amino acid sequence: CASSSRRGGPSSYNEQFF. The chain employs TRBV7-8 and TRBJ2-1, with D possibly being TRBD2 (7 bases). Trimming left V 4 bases short and J 0 bases short, with 19 bases between. CDR3 size: 18 residues. From germline, CDR1 is SGHVS and CDR2 FQNEAQ. Together with reference TRBV7-8 and TRBJ2-1, the CDR3 gives the full variable domain: GAGVSQSPRYKVAKRGQDVALRCDPISGHVSLFWYQQALGQGPEFLTYFQNEAQLDKSGLPSDRFFAERPEGSVSTLKIQRTQQEDSAVYLCASSSRRGGPSSYNEQFFGPGTRLTVL.

The chain carries TRBV6-1 and TRBJ2-7; D is unresolved. V was cut by 5 bases and J by 0 bases, with 14 bases left in between. CDR1 is MNHNS, CDR2 SASEGT, per germline. CDR3 length: 15 residues. CDR3 amino acids: CASSQPIRSSYEQYF. CDR3 sequence (DNA): TGTGCCAGCAGTCAACCTATACGAAGCTCCTACGAGCAGTACTTC.

The chain has TRBV5-5 and TRBJ1-1; a weak D match, TRBD1 (5 bases). This CDR3 is built from 14 residues. The germline V gene has CDR1 SGHKS and CDR2 YYEKEE (reference sequence). V lost 0 bases, J lost 5 bases, and 11 bases lay in between. CDR3 bases: TGTGCCAGCAGCTTGGTGGCGGGGGGGACTGAAGCTTTCTTT. Amino acids: CASSLVAGGTEAFF.

This clone was picked up one time. The genes are TRBV6-4 and TRBJ1-2; tentative D call: TRBD1 (5 bases). CDR3 size: 13 residues. V was pared by 8 bases and J by 2 bases, with 12 bases between. In germline, CDR1 is MRHNA, CDR2 SNTAGT. CDR3 in DNA: TGTGCCAGCGGGACCACCGGGAACTATGGCTACACCTTC. Its protein product is CASGTTGNYGYTF.

The genes are TRBV27 and TRBJ1-2, with no clear D. Germline V gives CDR1 MNHEY, CDR2 SMNVEV (reference sequence). V was trimmed by 0 bases and J by 2 bases, leaving 7 bases between them. The CDR3 covers 14 residues. The CDR3 nucleotides read TGTGCCAGCAGTTTATCCCCGGGGAACTATGGCTACACCTTC. Encoded protein: CASSLSPGNYGYTF.

This chain connects TRBV6-5 to TRBJ1-1, with D tentatively TRBD1 (6 bases). Looked up from germline, CDR1 is MNHEY and CDR2 is SVGAGI. The CDR3 consists of 14 residues. The V and J ends lost 2 bases and 5 bases respectively, with 12 bases between them. The CDR3 loop reads CASSYGQGITEAFF. The DNA for the CDR3 is TGTGCCAGCAGTTACGGGCAGGGGATTACTGAAGCTTTCTTT.

For the CDR3, the DNA is TGCGCCAGCAGCCAAGAACCCGGGGGCAGTCAGCCCCAGCATTTT. It is translated as CASSQEPGGSQPQHF. The chain links TRBV4-1 to TRBJ1-5; possible D gene TRBD1, 6 bases. This CDR3 has 15 amino acids. V lost 0 bases and J 6 bases, leaving 12 bases between the germline ends. Germline loops: CDR1 MGHRA, CDR2 YSYEKL.

The chain employs TRBV13 and TRBJ2-2; D is possibly TRBD2 (6 bases). Deletions cut 4 bases from V and 5 bases from J, with 17 bases between. The germline gives CDR1 PRHDT, CDR2 FYEKMQ (reference sequence). CDR3 size: 16 residues. DNA of the CDR3: TGTGCCAGCAGCTACCCTGGCGGGGAAGAGACCGGGGAGCTGTTTTTT. Translated, it gives CASSYPGGEETGELFF.

The chain couples TRBV6-5 to TRBJ1-4; D not resolved. Germline values: CDR1 MNHEY, CDR2 SVGAGI. V was cut by 7 bases and J by 0 bases, with 6 bases left in between. The length of the CDR3 is 13 residues. The CDR3 loop reads CASTLATNEKLFF. In DNA, the CDR3 is TGTGCCAGCACCTTAGCAACTAATGAAAAACTGTTTTTT.

This clone was seen just once. The V and J genes are TRBV9 and TRBJ2-7; 11 nucleotides line up with TRBD2. Losses at the gene ends were 3 bases for V and 2 bases for J; bases not matched to a gene: 1. The germline V gene has CDR1 SGDLS and CDR2 YYNGEE. This CDR3 has 14 amino acids. CDR3 bases: TGTGCCAGCAGCGAGGGACTAGCGGCCTACGAGCAGTACTTC. Amino acids: CASSEGLAAYEQYF.

The chain is built from TRBV28 and TRBJ1-4, with TRBD1 identical over 7 bases. The germline gives CDR1 MDHEN, CDR2 SYDVKM. After removal of 7 bases from V and 7 bases from J, the junction contained 9 bases not matched to a gene. The length of the CDR3 is 14 residues. CDR3 amino acids: CASTSDRVGEKLFF. The CDR3 coding sequence is TGTGCCAGCACCTCAGACAGGGTTGGTGAAAAACTGTTTTTT.

CDR3 DNA: TGTGCCAGCAGCTTAGTACTCGGGACAGGGATTACAGATACGCAGTATTTT. Translated, it gives CASSLVLGTGITDTQYF. This sequence joins TRBV7-2 and TRBJ2-3; 9 bases match TRBD1. Unmatched junction bases numbered 8, after V lost 1 base and J lost 3 bases. Germline-derived CDR1 and CDR2 are SGHTA and FQGNSA. This CDR3 comprises 17 residues.

The gene calls are TRBV6-1 and TRBJ1-2; 9 bases match TRBD1. The V segment lost 7 bases and the J segment 5 bases; nucleotides outside the gene matches: 8. CDR1 and CDR2 from the germline V gene are MNHNS and SASEGT. This CDR3 is 14 amino acids long. The CDR3 DNA sequence: TGTGCCAGCAACGACAGGGGGGGCTCGTATGGCTACACCTTC. This translates into CASNDRGGSYGYTF.

This clone was observed a single time. This chain joins TRBV27 and TRBJ1-1, with 7 bases lining up with TRBD1. This CDR3 region has 14 residues. CDR1 and CDR2 from the germline V gene are MNHEY and SMNVEV (reference sequence). The junction had 2 bases not matched to a gene; V was cut back by 3 bases and J by 1 base. CDR3 amino acids: CASSFTGANTEAFF. CDR3 in DNA: TGTGCCAGCAGTTTTACAGGGGCGAACACTGAAGCTTTCTTT.